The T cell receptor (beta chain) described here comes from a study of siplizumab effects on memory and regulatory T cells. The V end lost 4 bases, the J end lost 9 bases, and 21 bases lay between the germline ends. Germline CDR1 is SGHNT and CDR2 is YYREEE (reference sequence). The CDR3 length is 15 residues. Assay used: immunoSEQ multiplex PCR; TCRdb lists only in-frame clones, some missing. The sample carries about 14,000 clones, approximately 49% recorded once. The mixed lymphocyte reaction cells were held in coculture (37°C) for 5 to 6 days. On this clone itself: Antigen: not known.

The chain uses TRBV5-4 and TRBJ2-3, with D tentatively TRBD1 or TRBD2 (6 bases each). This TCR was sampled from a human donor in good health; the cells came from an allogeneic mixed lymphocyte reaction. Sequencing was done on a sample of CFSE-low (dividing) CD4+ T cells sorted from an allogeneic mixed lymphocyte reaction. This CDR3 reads CASSGSGDSRTTQYF. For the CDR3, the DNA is TGTGCCAGCAGCGGCTCAGGGGACTCACGAACAACGCAGTATTTT.